This T cell receptor beta chain was recorded in a study of vaccination and CD4 T cells after COVID-19 (dated by TCRdb to 2022 to 2024). In terms of the full investigation: Convalescent patients had a positive SARS-CoV-2 result on nasal swab PCR, and of these patients, several had mild disease and one had severe disease. The convalescent cohort comprised six males and four females, including two Hispanic individuals, seven Caucasians, two Asians and one multiracial person. Participants received two doses of either the Pfizer-BioNTech BNT162b2 vaccine (n=8) or the Moderna mRNA-1273 vaccine (n=2). Post-COVID blood samples were collected from convalescent patients a median of approximately 100 days after diagnosis, with a range of roughly 35 to 180 days. Post-vaccine blood samples were taken a median of around 77 days after the second vaccine dose, with a range of 14 to 241 days. For stimulating the cultures, overlapping spike peptide pools were used, derived from SARS-CoV-2 as well as from the common cold coronaviruses HCoV-NL63, HCoV-OC43 and HCoV-229E. In control cultures, a CEFX viral epitope pool was used as positive control, an HIV-1 Nef peptide pool was used as negative control, or no peptide was added. The spike-specific CD4+ TCR repertoire was compared before and after mRNA vaccination in approximately ten COVID-19 convalescent patients and a few infection-naive healthy vaccine recipients.

Preparation of the library involved PCR. At the Johns Hopkins FTIC core, DNA from the cultured CD4+ T cells underwent TCR sequencing with the Oncomine TCR Beta short-read assay. The QIAamp micro DNA kit was used to extract genomic DNA from the cultured CD4+ T cells. The Oncomine TCR Beta libraries from cultured CD4+ T cells were pooled using unique dual indexes and then sequenced on an Illumina iSeq 100. The source study handled its data this way. Non-productive sequences were filtered out, and CDR3s that did not start with C, did not end with F or W, or were shorter than 7 amino acids were discarded. Antigen-specific clonotypes were identified using the MANAFEST web application through comparison of peptide-stimulated wells with reference and other culture wells. To be called positive, a clone needed an FDR below 0.05, an odds ratio above 5, and a productive frequency above 0.1% in at least two of three replicate wells. A clonotype counted as cross-reactive if it showed significant expansion both in the SARS-CoV-2 spike wells and in at least one common cold coronavirus spike condition. Using R version 3.6.1, CDR3 homology was evaluated through Levenshtein distances (stringdist) along with unrooted phylogenetic trees (ape). TCRdb reanalyzed the raw reads on its own, using fastp at Q25 for trimming and MiXCR for clone calling, and kept in-frame beta chains. Every distinct CDR3 protein forms one entry, paired with its most common genes and DNA. TCRdb, not the authors, supplied the V and J calls. The sample table lists 18,000 or so distinct CDR3 sequences, over 50% of them with a count of one. The ten largest clonotypes hold approximately 9% of the sample.

As for this clonotype: What this receptor recognizes is not known. Base qualities are not at hand, and no much larger clone is one base apart.

The full study reports these points: Among convalescent patients, a median roughly 90% of the SARS-CoV-2-reactive clones seen after vaccination appeared only after vaccination, which suggests priming specific to the vaccine. The median count of SARS-CoV-2-reactive clonotypes went up from roughly 21 after infection to 30 to 40 after vaccination, although the change was not significant. Of the vaccine-specific clones in convalescent patients, 304 of 307, or nearly all, reacted only to SARS-CoV-2 spike and did not cross-react with common cold coronaviruses. The study included relatively few convalescent patients and did not analyze early timepoints after natural infection.

Explained via the paper, the treatment or condition label denotes: roughly 10-day PBMC culture with coronavirus spike peptide pools or control peptides (ViraFEST assay). To expand antigen-specific T cells with peptide pools and then pick out the expanded clonotypes through TCR sequencing, the study relied on the ViraFEST assay. The convalescent patients' positive SARS-CoV-2 PCR tests fell between March and December 2020, which was before the Alpha, Beta and Delta variants emerged in the United States. Over 1.5 million PBMCs per well were cultured in IMDM with approximately 4.9% human AB serum and roughly 10 IU/ml IL-2, plus 10 ug/ml peptide pools. On days 3 and 7, half of the culture medium was replaced with fresh IL-2-containing medium. After approximately eleven days of culture, CD4+ T cells were isolated by negative selection using the EasySep CD4+ T cell isolation kit. PBMCs were separated from whole blood using Ficoll-Paque Plus gradient centrifugation and then either used fresh or cryopreserved at -140C. Triplicate wells were generally used for each culture condition.

Input material: CD4+ T cells from blood, cultured in vitro. The receptor was derived from a human donor who had recovered from COVID-19.

CDR3 loop: CASSLQGYESPLHF. The nucleotide sequence is TGTGCCAGCAGTTTGCAAGGGTACGAATCACCCCTCCACTTT. The rearranged segments are TRBV12-3 or TRBV12-4 and TRBJ1-6; the D gene lacks a confident call. From cysteine to phenylalanine, the CDR3 is 14 amino acids long. The kept DNA is CDR3 alone, 42 bases in frame from the first base. Relative to germline, V is 3 bases shorter and J is 10 bases shorter, with 13 bases between their ends.